This T cell receptor (beta chain) was recovered during a study of patients and donors after allogeneic stem cell transplantation. TCRdb called the RT-PCR reads again in MiXCR, with one record for every CDR3 protein. The sample comprises 900,000 to 1,000,000 distinct CDR3 sequences, more than 15% of which are singletons, and approximately 5.9% rests with the top ten. The material sequenced was blood, either unsorted or a sorted T cell fraction (not recorded which). This TCR derives from a human donor who was either an allogeneic HSCT recipient or a stem cell or donor lymphocyte infusion donor (not recorded which). It is not recorded whose cells these are; they may come from a transplant donor.

CDR3 coding DNA: TGTGCCTGGAGACGCGGGACTTTTCAAGAGACCCAGTACTTC. It codes for CAWRRGTFQETQYF. The V and J genes are TRBV30 and TRBJ2-5; perhaps TRBD2 as D (6 bases). The V and J ends lost 3 bases and 2 bases respectively, with 13 bases between them. CDR1 GTSNPN and CDR2 SVGIG come from the germline V gene (reference sequence). The CDR3 covers 14 residues.